This TCR beta chain was profiled in a study of T cells expressing NK-cell markers. Study overall: Cells sorted as CD3+CD56+NKG2C+, CD3+CD56+NKG2C- and CD3+CD56-NKG2C+ T cells supplied the TCR beta repertoires. The authors sequenced eight donors, of whom seven were HCMV-seropositive and one was seronegative.

Study results and caveats: As a fraction of CD8+ T cells, dominant NKG2C+ clonotypes reached about 1.0-8% in six donors.

A word on this clonotype: Its antigen is not identified.

The CDR3 has 15 amino acids. The germline V gene has CDR1 MNHNS and CDR2 SASEGT. 5'RACE template switching with UMIs generated TCR beta cDNA. Using the 5' RACE reads, TCRdb records one entry per CDR3 protein without DNA. This listing includes about 170,000 distinct CDR3 sequences. Sequenced material: blood T cells: a sorted CD56 or NKG2C T cell subset, CD4+ or CD8+ T cells, or bulk PBMC T cells (not recorded which). The rearrangement joins TRBV6-1 to TRBJ1-1; the TCRdb D gene call, TRBD1, has no DNA to confirm it. This clonotype originated in a man aged 18 to 69 in good health. This CDR3 reads CAGASGQHMNTEAFF.